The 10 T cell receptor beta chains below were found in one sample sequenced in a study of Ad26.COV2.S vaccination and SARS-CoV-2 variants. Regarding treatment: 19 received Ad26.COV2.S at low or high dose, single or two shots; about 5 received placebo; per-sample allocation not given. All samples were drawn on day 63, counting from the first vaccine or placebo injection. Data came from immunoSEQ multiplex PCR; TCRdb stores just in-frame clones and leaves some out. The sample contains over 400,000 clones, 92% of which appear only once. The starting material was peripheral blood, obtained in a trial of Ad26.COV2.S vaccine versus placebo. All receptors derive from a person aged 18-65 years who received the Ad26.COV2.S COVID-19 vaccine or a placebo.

The CDR3: CASSLGGGVTYNEQFF. The CDR3, as DNA: TGTGCCAGCAGCTTAGGTGGCGGGGTTACCTACAATGAGCAGTTCTTC. This chain joins TRBV7-2 and TRBJ2-1; possible D gene TRBD2, 6 bases. Germline CDR1 and CDR2: SGHTA and FQGNSA. The CDR3 contains 16 residues. V gave up 1 base and J gave up 2 bases, with 12 bases separating them.

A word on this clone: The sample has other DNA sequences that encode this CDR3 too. The DNA for the CDR3 is TGTGCCAGCAGTTACAGAAACACCGGGGAGCTGTTTTTT. The encoded protein is CASSYRNTGELFF. This chain uses TRBV7-2 with TRBJ2-2; D is uncertain. The CDR3 spans 13 residues. Germline V gene lookup returns CDR1 SGHTA and CDR2 FQGNSA. V dropped 6 bases and J dropped 2 bases, with 7 bases sitting between them.

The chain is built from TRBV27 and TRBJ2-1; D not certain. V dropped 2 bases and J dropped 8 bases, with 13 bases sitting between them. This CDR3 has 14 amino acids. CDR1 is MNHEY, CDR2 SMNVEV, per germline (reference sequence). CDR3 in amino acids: CASSLRASFDEQFF. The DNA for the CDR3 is TGTGCCAGCAGTTTAAGGGCTAGTTTCGATGAGCAGTTCTTC.

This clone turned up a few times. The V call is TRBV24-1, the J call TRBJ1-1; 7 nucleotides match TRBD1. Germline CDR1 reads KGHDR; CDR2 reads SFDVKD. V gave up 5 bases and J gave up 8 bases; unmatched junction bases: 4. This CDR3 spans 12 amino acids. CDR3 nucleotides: TGTGCCACCAGTGGATCGACAGGGGAAGCTTTCTTT. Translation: CATSGSTGEAFF.

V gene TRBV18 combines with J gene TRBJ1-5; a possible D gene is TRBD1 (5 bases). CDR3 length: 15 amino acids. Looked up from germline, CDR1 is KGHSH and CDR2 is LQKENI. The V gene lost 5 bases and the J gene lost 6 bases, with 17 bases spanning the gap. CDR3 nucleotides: TGTGCCAGCTCAGCCCTTGACAGCGGGTCTCAGCCCCAGCATTTT. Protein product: CASSALDSGSQPQHF.

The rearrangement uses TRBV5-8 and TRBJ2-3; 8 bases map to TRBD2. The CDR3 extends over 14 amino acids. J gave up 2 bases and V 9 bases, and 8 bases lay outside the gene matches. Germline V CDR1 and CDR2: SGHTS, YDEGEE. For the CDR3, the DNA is TGTGCCAATGAAGCGGGGGACCCCACAGATACGCAGTATTTT. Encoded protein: CANEAGDPTDTQYF.

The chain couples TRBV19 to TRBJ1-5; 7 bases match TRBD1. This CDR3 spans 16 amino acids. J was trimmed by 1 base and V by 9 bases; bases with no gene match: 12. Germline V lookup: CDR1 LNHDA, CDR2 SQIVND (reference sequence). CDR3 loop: CASSPPKGASNQPQHF. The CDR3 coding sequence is TGTGCCAGCTCCCCCCCAAAGGGGGCGAGCAATCAGCCCCAGCATTTT.

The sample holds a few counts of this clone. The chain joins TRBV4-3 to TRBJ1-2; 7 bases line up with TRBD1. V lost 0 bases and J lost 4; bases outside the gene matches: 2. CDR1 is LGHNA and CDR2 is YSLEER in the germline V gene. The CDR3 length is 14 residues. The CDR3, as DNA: TGCGCCAGCAGCCAAGATCAGGGGGGCTATGGCTACACCTTC. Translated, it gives CASSQDQGGYGYTF.

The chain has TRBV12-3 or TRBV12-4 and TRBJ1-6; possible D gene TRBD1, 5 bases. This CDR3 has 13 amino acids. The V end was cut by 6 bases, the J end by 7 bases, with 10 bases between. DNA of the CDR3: TGTGCCAGCAGGTCGGAGGGGAATTCACCCCTCCACTTT. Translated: CASRSEGNSPLHF.

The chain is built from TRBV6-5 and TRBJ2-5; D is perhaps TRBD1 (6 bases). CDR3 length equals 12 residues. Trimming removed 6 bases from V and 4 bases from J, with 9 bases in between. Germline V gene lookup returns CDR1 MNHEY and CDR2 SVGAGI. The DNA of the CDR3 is TGTGCCAGCAGACAGGGTCCAGAGACCCAGTACTTC. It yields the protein CASRQGPETQYF.